This T cell receptor beta chain came from a study of blood T cell repertoires in COVID-19. For the study at large: The United States, Italy and Spain provided the acute and convalescent COVID-19 samples.

Under the authors' procedure: It was from reference gene primer amplification that nucleated cell counts were estimated. TCRdb's copy holds only in-frame clones and misses some; the assay was immunoSEQ multiplex PCR. V and J calls and clone size come straight from that table; D and trimming were deduced from the DNA. The table shows roughly 380,000 clones, with around nine tenths occurring only once. CDR3 length: 14 residues. Germline V gene data show CDR1 as SGHRS and CDR2 as YFSETQ. The V segment lost 1 base and the J segment 8 bases; nucleotides outside the gene matches: 5. The chain employs TRBV5-1 and TRBJ1-4, with 7 bases matching TRBD1. This TCR derives from a woman in her fifties or sixties with COVID-19, enrolled during active disease. Sequences were obtained from peripheral blood. The CDR3 sequence is CASSLTGEREKLFF. CDR3 nucleotide sequence: TGCGCCAGCAGCTTGACAGGGGAGCGGGAAAAACTGTTTTTT.